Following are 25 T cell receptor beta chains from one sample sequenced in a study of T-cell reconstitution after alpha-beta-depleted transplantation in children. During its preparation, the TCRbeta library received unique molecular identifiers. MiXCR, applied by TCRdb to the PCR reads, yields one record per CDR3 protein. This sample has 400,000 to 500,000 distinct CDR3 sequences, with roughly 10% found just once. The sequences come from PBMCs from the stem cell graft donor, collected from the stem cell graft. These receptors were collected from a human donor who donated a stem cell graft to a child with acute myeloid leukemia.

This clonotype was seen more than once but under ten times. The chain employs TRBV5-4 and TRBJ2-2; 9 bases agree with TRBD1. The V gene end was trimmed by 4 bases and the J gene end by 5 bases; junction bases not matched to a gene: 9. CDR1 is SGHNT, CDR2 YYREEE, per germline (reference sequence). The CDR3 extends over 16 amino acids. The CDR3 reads CASSGPGQGATGELFF. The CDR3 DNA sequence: TGTGCCAGCAGCGGACCGGGACAGGGCGCAACCGGGGAGCTGTTTTTT.

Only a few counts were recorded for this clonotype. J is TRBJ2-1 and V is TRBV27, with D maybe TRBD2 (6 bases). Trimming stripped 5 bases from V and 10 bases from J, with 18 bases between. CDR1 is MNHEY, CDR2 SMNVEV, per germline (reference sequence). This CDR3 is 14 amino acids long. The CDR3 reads CASSDFGGTWEQFF. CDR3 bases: TGTGCCAGCAGTGACTTCGGAGGGACGTGGGAGCAGTTCTTC.

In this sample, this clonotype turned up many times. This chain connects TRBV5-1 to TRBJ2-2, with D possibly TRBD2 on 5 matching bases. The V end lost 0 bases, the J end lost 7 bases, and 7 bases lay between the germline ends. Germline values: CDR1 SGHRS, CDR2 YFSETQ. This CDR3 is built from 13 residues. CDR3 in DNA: TGCGCCAGCAGCTTGGTCGGGAACGGGGAGCTGTTTTTT. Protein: CASSLVGNGELFF.

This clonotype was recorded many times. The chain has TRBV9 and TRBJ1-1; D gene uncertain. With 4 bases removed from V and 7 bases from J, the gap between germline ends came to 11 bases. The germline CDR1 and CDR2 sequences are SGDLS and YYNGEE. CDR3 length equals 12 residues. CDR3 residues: CASSSWHDEAFF. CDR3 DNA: TGTGCCAGCAGCTCCTGGCACGATGAAGCTTTCTTT.

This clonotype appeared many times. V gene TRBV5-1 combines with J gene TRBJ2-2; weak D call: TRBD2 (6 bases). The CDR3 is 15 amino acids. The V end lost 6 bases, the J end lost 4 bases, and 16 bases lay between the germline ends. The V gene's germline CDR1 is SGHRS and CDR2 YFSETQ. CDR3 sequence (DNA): TGCGCCAGCACCTTCACCGGGAGTGGCACCGGGGAGCTGTTTTTT. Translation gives CASTFTGSGTGELFF. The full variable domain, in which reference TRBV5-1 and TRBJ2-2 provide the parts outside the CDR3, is KAGVTQTPRYLIKTRGQQVTLSCSPISGHRSVSWYQQTPGQGLQFLFEYFSETQRNKGNFPGRFSGRQFSNSRSEMNVSTLELGDSALYLCASTFTGSGTGELFFGEGSRLTVL.

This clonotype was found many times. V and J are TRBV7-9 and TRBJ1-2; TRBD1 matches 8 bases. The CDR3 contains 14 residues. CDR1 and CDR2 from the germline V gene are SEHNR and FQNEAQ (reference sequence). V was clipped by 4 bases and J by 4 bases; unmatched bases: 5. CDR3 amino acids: CASSSDREIYGYTF. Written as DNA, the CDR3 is TGTGCCAGCAGCTCGGACAGGGAAATCTATGGCTACACCTTC.

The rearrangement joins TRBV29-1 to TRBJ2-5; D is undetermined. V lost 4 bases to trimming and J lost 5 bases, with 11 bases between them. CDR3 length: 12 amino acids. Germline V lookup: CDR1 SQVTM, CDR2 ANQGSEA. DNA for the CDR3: TGCAGCGTTGTTGTGGTCGGGGAGACCCAGTACTTC. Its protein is CSVVVVGETQYF.

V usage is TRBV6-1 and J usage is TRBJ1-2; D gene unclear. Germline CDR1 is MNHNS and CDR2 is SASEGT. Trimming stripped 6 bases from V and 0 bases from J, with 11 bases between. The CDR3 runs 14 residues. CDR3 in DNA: TGTGCCAGCAGCCCAAGGGTAGCTAACTATGGCTACACCTTC. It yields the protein CASSPRVANYGYTF.

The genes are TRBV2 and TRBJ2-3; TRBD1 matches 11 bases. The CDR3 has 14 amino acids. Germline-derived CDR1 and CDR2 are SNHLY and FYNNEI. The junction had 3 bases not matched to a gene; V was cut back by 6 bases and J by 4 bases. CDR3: CASSGQGASDTQYF. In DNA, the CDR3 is TGTGCCAGCAGCGGACAGGGGGCCTCAGATACGCAGTATTTT. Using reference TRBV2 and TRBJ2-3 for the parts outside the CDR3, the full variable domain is EPEVTQTPSHQVTQMGQEVILRCVPISNHLYFYWYRQILGQKVEFLVSFYNNEISEKSEIFDDQFSVERPDGSNFTLKIRSTKLEDSAMYFCASSGQGASDTQYFGPGTRLTVL.

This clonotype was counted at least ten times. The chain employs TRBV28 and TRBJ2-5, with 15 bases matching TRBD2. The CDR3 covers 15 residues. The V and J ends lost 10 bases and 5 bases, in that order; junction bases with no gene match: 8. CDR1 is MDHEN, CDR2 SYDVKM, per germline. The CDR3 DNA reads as TGTGCCACCGGGACTAGCGGGAGGTTGATGGAGACCCAGTACTTC. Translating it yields CATGTSGRLMETQYF.

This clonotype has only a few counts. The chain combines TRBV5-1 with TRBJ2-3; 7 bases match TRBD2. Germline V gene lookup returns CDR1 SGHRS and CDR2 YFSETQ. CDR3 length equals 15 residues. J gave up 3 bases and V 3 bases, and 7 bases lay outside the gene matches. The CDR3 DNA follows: TGCGCCAGCAGCTCCGGAGCGGGGACGACAGATACGCAGTATTTT. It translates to CASSSGAGTTDTQYF. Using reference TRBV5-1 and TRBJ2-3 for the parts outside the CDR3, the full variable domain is KAGVTQTPRYLIKTRGQQVTLSCSPISGHRSVSWYQQTPGQGLQFLFEYFSETQRNKGNFPGRFSGRQFSNSRSEMNVSTLELGDSALYLCASSSGAGTTDTQYFGPGTRLTVL.

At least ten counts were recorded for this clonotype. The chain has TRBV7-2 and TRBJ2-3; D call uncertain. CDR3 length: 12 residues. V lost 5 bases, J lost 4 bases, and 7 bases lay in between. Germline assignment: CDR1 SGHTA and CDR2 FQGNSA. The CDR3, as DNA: TGTGCCAGCAGCCCCGCTCCAGATACGCAGTATTTT. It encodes CASSPAPDTQYF. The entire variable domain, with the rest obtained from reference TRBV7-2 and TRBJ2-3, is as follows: GAGVSQSPSNKVTEKGKDVELRCDPISGHTALYWYRQSLGQGLEFLIYFQGNSAPDKSGLPSDRFSAERTGGSVSTLTIQRTQQEDSAVYLCASSPAPDTQYFGPGTRLTVL.

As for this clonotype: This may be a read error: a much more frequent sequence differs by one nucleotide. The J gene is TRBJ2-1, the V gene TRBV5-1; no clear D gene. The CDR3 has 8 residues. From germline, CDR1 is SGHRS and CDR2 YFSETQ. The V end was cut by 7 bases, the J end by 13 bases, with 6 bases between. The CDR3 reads CASGAQFF. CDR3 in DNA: TGCGCCAGCGGTGCCCAGTTCTTC.

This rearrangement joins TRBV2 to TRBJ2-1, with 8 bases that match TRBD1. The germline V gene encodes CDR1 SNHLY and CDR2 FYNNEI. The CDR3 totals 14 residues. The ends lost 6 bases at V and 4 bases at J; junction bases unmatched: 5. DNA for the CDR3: TGTGCCAGCAGGGGGACAGGAATGTACAATGAGCAGTTCTTC. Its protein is CASRGTGMYNEQFF.

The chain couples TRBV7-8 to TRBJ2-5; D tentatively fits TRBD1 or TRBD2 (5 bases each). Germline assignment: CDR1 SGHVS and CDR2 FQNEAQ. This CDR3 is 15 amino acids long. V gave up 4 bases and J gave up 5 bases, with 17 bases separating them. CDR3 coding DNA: TGTGCCAGCAGCTCATCCGGGGCCTGGAGGGAGACCCAGTACTTC. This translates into CASSSSGAWRETQYF.

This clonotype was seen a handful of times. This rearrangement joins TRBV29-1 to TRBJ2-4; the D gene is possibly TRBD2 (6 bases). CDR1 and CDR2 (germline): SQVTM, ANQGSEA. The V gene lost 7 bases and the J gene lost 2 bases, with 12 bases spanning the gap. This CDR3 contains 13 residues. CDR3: CSADGGSKNIQYF. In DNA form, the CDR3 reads TGCAGCGCCGATGGGGGGTCCAAAAACATTCAGTACTTC. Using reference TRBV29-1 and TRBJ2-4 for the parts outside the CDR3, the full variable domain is SAVISQKPSRDICQRGTSLTIQCQVDSQVTMMFWYRQQPGQSLTLIATANQGSEATYESGFVIDKFPISRPNLTFSTLTVSNMSPEDSSIYLCSADGGSKNIQYFGAGTRLSVL.

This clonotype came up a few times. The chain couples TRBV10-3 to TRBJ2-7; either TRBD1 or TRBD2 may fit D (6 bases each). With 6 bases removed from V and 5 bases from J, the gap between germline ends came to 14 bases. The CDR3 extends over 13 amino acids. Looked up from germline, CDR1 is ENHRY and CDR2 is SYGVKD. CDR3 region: CAIRGGTGNEQYV. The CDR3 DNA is TGTGCCATCAGGGGGGGCACAGGGAACGAGCAGTACGTC.

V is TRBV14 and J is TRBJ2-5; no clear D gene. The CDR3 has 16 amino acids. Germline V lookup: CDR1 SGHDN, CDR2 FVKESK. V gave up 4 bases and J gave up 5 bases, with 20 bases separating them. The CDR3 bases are TGTGCCAGCAGCCCTCTTCAGGACCCGGTCGTGGAGACCCAGTACTTC. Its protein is CASSPLQDPVVETQYF.

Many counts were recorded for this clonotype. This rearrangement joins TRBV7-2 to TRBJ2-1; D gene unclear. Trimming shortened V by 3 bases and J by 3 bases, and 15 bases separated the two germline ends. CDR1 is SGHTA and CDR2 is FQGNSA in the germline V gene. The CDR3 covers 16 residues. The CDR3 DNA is TGTGCCAGCAGCTTCTACCCCGACCCCATCTACAATGAGCAGTTCTTC. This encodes CASSFYPDPIYNEQFF.

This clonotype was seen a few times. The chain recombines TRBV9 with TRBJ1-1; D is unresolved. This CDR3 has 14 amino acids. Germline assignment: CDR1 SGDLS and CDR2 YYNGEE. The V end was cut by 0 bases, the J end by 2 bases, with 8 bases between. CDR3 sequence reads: CASSVATTNTEAFF. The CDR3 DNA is TGTGCCAGCAGCGTAGCTACTACCAACACTGAAGCTTTCTTT. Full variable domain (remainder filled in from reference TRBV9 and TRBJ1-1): DSGVTQTPKHLITATGQRVTLRCSPRSGDLSVYWYQQSLDQGLQFLIQYYNGEERAKGNILERFSAQQFPDLHSELNLSSLELGDSALYFCASSVATTNTEAFFGQGTRLTVV.

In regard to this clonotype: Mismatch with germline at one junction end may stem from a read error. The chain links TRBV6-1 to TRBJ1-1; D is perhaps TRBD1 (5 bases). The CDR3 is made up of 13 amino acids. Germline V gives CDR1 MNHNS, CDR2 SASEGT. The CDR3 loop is CASARRPETADVF. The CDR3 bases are TGTGCCAGCGCAAGGAGGCCAGAGACAGCCGATGTCTTT.

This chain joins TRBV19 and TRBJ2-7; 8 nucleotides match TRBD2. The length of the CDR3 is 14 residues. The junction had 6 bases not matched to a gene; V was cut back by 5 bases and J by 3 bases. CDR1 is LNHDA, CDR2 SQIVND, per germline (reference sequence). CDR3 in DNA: TGTGCCAGTAGTGGAACCGGGACTAGCTACGAGCAGTACTTC. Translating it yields CASSGTGTSYEQYF.

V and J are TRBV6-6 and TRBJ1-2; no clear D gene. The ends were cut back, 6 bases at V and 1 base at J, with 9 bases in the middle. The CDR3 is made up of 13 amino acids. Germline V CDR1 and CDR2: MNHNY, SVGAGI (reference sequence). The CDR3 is CASSHQVNYGYTF. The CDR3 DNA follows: TGTGCCAGCAGCCACCAAGTTAACTATGGCTACACCTTC.

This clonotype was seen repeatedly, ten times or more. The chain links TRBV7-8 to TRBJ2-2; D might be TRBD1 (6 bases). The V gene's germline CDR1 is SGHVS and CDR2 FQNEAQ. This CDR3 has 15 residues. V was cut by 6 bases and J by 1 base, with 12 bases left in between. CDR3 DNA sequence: TGTGCCAGCAGGTTTGACAGGTTGAACACCGGGGAGCTGTTTTTT. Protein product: CASRFDRLNTGELFF.

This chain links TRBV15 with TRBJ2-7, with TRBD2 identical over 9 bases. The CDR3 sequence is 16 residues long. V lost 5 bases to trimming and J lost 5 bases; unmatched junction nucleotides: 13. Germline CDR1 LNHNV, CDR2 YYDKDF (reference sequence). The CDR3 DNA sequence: TGTGCCACCAGCCCGGAGGTGCTAGCGGGGTCCCACGAGCAGTACTTC. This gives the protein CATSPEVLAGSHEQYF.